The 27 T cell receptor beta chains below all came from one sample that was sequenced in a study of post-analysis software for immune sequencing data. These TCRs are of unknown antigen specificity. Findings and caveats of the study: About five TRBV segments (TRBV5-6, TRBV5-1 and TRBV20-1 among them) occurred more frequently in patients than in controls.

TCR beta cDNA libraries had unique molecular identifiers. TCRdb re-derived calls from the PCR reads in MiXCR, one entry per CDR3 protein. The table lists a few hundred thousand distinct CDR3 sequences, roughly 35% of them singletons, with 13% in the top ten. Sequencing used blood. The receptors were sampled from a girl aged 10 to 17 with multiple sclerosis.

Concerning this clonotype: No conserved phenylalanine or tryptophan is present at the end of the CDR3, so a read error is the likely explanation. The chain uses TRBV6-6 and TRBJ2-3; 7 nucleotides line up with TRBD2. This CDR3 region has 14 residues. J was trimmed by 4 bases and V by 6 bases; bases with no gene match: 7. Germline values: CDR1 MNHNY, CDR2 SVGAGI (reference sequence). The CDR3 is CASSRGGAADTQYL. The CDR3 DNA reads TGTGCCAGCAGCCGGGGAGGGGCGGCAGATACGCAGTATTTG.

The chain joins TRBV20-1 to TRBJ2-5; D ambiguous. The germline V gene encodes CDR1 DFQATT and CDR2 SNEGSKA (reference sequence). V dropped 2 bases and J dropped 5 bases, with 9 bases sitting between them. CDR3 length: 12 residues. The CDR3 DNA is TGCAGTGCTAGATACCCTCCGGAGACCCAGTACTTC. Translation gives CSARYPPETQYF.

The chain links TRBV5-6 to TRBJ2-7, with D maybe TRBD2 (5 bases). V was shortened by 9 bases and J by 0 bases, with 16 bases between the two germline ends. The CDR3 length is 14 residues. Looked up from germline, CDR1 is SGHDT and CDR2 is YYEEEE. CDR3 in amino acids: CATFTRGFSYEQYF. Written as DNA, the CDR3 is TGTGCCACCTTCACCCGGGGATTCTCCTACGAGCAGTACTTC.

This clonotype has only a few counts. The chain uses TRBV20-1 and TRBJ1-2; D is uncertain. V was cut by 2 bases and J by 8 bases, with 15 bases left in between. Germline lookup yields CDR1 DFQATT and CDR2 SNEGSKA (reference sequence). The CDR3 totals 13 residues. This CDR3 reads CSARTPFEEGYTF. In DNA, the CDR3 is TGCAGTGCTAGAACCCCCTTCGAGGAAGGCTACACCTTC.

This clonotype was detected only a few times. The chain links TRBV30 to TRBJ2-1; D gene unclear. Trimming took off 3 bases at V and 4 bases at J, with 4 bases between the two ends. The V gene's germline CDR1 is GTSNPN and CDR2 SVGIG (reference sequence). The CDR3 covers 11 residues. The CDR3 sequence is CAWRHYNEQFF. The CDR3, as DNA: TGTGCCTGGAGACATTACAATGAGCAGTTCTTC.

In this sample, this clonotype turned up a few times. The chain employs TRBV12-3 or TRBV12-4 and TRBJ2-7; weak D call: TRBD1 (6 bases). CDR3 length: 12 residues. The V gene lost 5 bases and the J gene lost 4 bases, with 9 bases spanning the gap. The CDR3 bases are TGTGCCAGCAGTAAACAGGGATACGAGCAGTACTTC. The encoded protein is CASSKQGYEQYF.

The chain joins TRBV20-1 to TRBJ2-7, with 16 bases fitting TRBD2. V was clipped by 5 bases and J by 2 bases; unmatched bases: 9. The CDR3 runs 17 residues. Germline V lookup: CDR1 DFQATT, CDR2 SNEGSKA (reference sequence). The CDR3 DNA sequence: TGCAGTGCTCAAAAGGGACTAGCGGGGGGGGAGCCCTACGAGCAGTACTTC. Amino acid sequence: CSAQKGLAGGEPYEQYF.

This clonotype has at least ten counts. The chain carries TRBV7-2 and TRBJ2-6; 9 bases are shared with TRBD1. CDR1 is SGHTA, CDR2 FQGNSA, per germline. The CDR3 consists of 17 residues. V shed 3 bases, J shed 1 base, and the junction held 4 bases outside the gene matches. CDR3 nucleotides: TGTGCCAGCAGCTTGGACAGGGGAGGGTCTGGGGCCAACGTCCTGACTTTC. It translates to CASSLDRGGSGANVLTF.

The chain is built from TRBV4-3 and TRBJ1-2, with D uncertain. This CDR3 has 15 residues. Trimming stripped 0 bases from V and 3 bases from J, with 11 bases between. CDR1 and CDR2 from the germline V gene are LGHNA and YSLEER. CDR3 coding DNA: TGCGCCAGCAGCCAAGATGAGAGGAATCACTATGGCTACACCTTC. Translating gives CASSQDERNHYGYTF.

This clonotype was counted ten times or more. CDR3: CASSLGTDTDTQYF. The DNA of the CDR3 is TGTGCCAGCAGCTTAGGCACAGACACAGATACGCAGTATTTT. V is TRBV11-2 and J is TRBJ2-3; D uncertain. CDR1 and CDR2 from the germline V gene are SGHAT and FQNNGV. Trimming removed 1 base from V and 2 bases from J, with 7 bases in between. CDR3 length: 14 residues.

The sample holds a few counts of this clonotype. The chain couples TRBV25-1 to TRBJ2-5, with 7 bases aligning to TRBD1. The V and J ends lost 2 bases and 5 bases, in that order; junction bases with no gene match: 11. CDR3 length equals 16 residues. Looked up from germline, CDR1 is MGHDK and CDR2 is SYGVNS. The CDR3 sequence is CASSEDIGGSPETQYF. In nucleotides, the CDR3 is TGTGCCAGCAGTGAAGACATAGGGGGCTCCCCGGAGACCCAGTACTTC. Together with reference TRBV25-1 and TRBJ2-5, the CDR3 gives the full variable domain: EADIYQTPRYLVIGTGKKITLECSQTMGHDKMYWYQQDPGMELHLIHYSYGVNSTEKGDLSSESTVSRIRTEHFPLTLESARPSHTSQYLCASSEDIGGSPETQYFGPGTRLLVL.

This clonotype was counted only a few times. J is TRBJ2-1 and V is TRBV6-5; 9 nucleotides line up with TRBD1. V lost 4 bases to trimming and J lost 1 base; unmatched junction nucleotides: 5. The CDR3 extends over 16 amino acids. Germline V gene data show CDR1 as MNHEY and CDR2 as SVGAGI. The CDR3 reads CASSLEGTGSYNEQFF. CDR3 in DNA: TGTGCCAGCAGTTTGGAGGGGACAGGGTCCTACAATGAGCAGTTCTTC.

This clonotype was seen more than once but under ten times. The chain carries TRBV5-1 and TRBJ1-2; possible D gene TRBD1, 5 bases. CDR1 is SGHRS, CDR2 YFSETQ, per germline. CDR3 length equals 14 residues. V lost 2 bases, J lost 5 bases, and 13 bases lay in between. CDR3 nucleotide sequence: TGCGCCAGCAGCTTCGAGGGGACCATATATGGCTACACCTTC. Translating it yields CASSFEGTIYGYTF.

This clonotype was observed a handful of times. V gene TRBV28 combines with J gene TRBJ2-1; D is unclear. The germline gives CDR1 MDHEN, CDR2 SYDVKM. This CDR3 is built from 12 residues. V was cut by 7 bases and J by 8 bases, with 12 bases left in between. CDR3: CASTFSSDEQFF. The CDR3 DNA follows: TGTGCCAGCACTTTTTCATCCGATGAGCAGTTCTTC.

V and J are TRBV11-1 and TRBJ2-1; either TRBD1 or TRBD2 may supply D (5 bases each). Germline V lookup: CDR1 SGHAT, CDR2 FQDESV (reference sequence). V was trimmed by 2 bases and J by 5 bases, leaving 10 bases between them. This CDR3 is built from 14 residues. The DNA for the CDR3 is TGTGCCAGCAGCTTACTCCGGGGCCACAATGAGCAGTTCTTC. Its protein is CASSLLRGHNEQFF. Full variable domain (missing parts from reference TRBV11-1 and TRBJ2-1): EAEVAQSPRYKITEKSQAVAFWCDPISGHATLYWYRQILGQGPELLVQFQDESVVDDSQLPKDRFSAERLKGVDSTLKIQPAELGDSAMYLCASSLLRGHNEQFFGPGTRLTVL.

This clonotype was picked up a small number of times. The chain uses TRBV20-1 and TRBJ2-1; D is unclear. V was shortened by 0 bases and J by 0 bases, with 15 bases between the two germline ends. The CDR3 is 17 residues long. The V gene's germline CDR1 is DFQATT and CDR2 SNEGSKA (reference sequence). CDR3 sequence: CSAREERVSSSYNEQFF. The CDR3 bases are TGCAGTGCTAGAGAGGAAAGGGTATCGAGCTCCTACAATGAGCAGTTCTTC.

The table lists this clonotype with a few counts. The chain combines TRBV29-1 with TRBJ1-2; D perhaps matches TRBD1 (5 bases). The CDR3 has 14 amino acids. The germline V gene encodes CDR1 SQVTM and CDR2 ANQGSEA. Trimming removed 4 bases from V and 1 base from J, with 13 bases in between. As DNA, the CDR3 is TGCAGCGTTGGATTCCTTGACAGTAACTATGGCTACACCTTC. Amino acid sequence: CSVGFLDSNYGYTF.

The chain combines TRBV6-2 or TRBV6-3 with TRBJ1-1; 9 nucleotides line up with TRBD1. The CDR3 has 14 amino acids. J was trimmed by 4 bases and V by 6 bases; bases with no gene match: 6. The germline V gene encodes CDR1 MNHEY and CDR2 SVGEGT. In DNA, the CDR3 is TGTGCCAGCAGCCATGGACAGGGGAGCACTGAAGCTTTCTTT. This sequence encodes CASSHGQGSTEAFF.

Ten or more counts support this clonotype. This chain uses TRBV5-6 with TRBJ2-3, with D possibly TRBD2 on 6 matching bases. Germline V CDR1 and CDR2: SGHDT, YYEEEE. This CDR3 spans 13 amino acids. Trimming removed 3 bases from V and 2 bases from J, with 7 bases in between. This chain's CDR3 is CASSWEATDTQYF. CDR3 DNA sequence: TGTGCCAGCAGCTGGGAGGCCACAGATACGCAGTATTTT.

The sample holds a few counts of this clonotype. This chain joins TRBV12-3 or TRBV12-4 and TRBJ2-6, with unresolved D. The ends were cut back, 7 bases at V and 1 base at J, with 11 bases in the middle. The length of the CDR3 is 15 residues. The CDR3 DNA reads as TGTGCCAGCACCGATGGATGGTCTGGGGCCAACGTCCTGACTTTC. Protein sequence: CASTDGWSGANVLTF.

In this sample, this clonotype turned up a few times. The chain links TRBV12-3 or TRBV12-4 to TRBJ2-2; D not resolved. This CDR3 has 15 amino acids. V was clipped by 5 bases and J by 4 bases, with 14 bases between them. The CDR3 DNA reads TGTGCCAGCAGTCCCGGCCCTCGTGTCACCGGGGAGCTGTTTTTT. It is translated as CASSPGPRVTGELFF.

This clonotype was counted only a few times. The CDR3 loop is CASRPKLGLGSTEAFF. CDR3 bases: TGTGCCAGCAGGCCGAAACTAGGGTTGGGCAGCACTGAAGCTTTCTTT. The chain joins TRBV12-3 or TRBV12-4 to TRBJ1-1; D unclear. Trimming took 6 bases from V and 4 from J, leaving 21 bases between them. This CDR3 comprises 16 residues.

As regards this clonotype: A read error may account for a junction end that differs from germline. The CDR3 nucleotides are TGTGCCAGCAGCCTAGAGACAGGGGCGCGCACAGATACGCAGTATTTT. Protein sequence: CASSLETGARTDTQYF. The chain has TRBV11-2 and TRBJ2-3; 8 nucleotides align to TRBD1. Germline V gene sequence: CDR1 SGHAT, CDR2 FQNNGV. This CDR3 has 16 amino acids.

This clonotype occurred a few times. The CDR3 DNA is TGTGCCAGCAGTTCCCTAGGTAGACTGGACAAAAACATTCAGTACTTC. Translated: CASSSLGRLDKNIQYF. V usage is TRBV27 and J usage is TRBJ2-4, with D uncertain. Germline CDR1 is MNHEY and CDR2 is SMNVEV (reference sequence). V was clipped by 4 bases and J by 3 bases, with 16 bases between them. The CDR3 loop spans 16 amino acids.

The table lists this clonotype with a few counts. This rearrangement joins TRBV20-1 to TRBJ2-2; 7 bases match TRBD2. V was clipped by 0 bases and J by 3 bases; unmatched bases: 10. CDR3 length equals 17 residues. The V gene's germline CDR1 is DFQATT and CDR2 SNEGSKA (reference sequence). CDR3 DNA sequence: TGCAGTGCTAGAGATAAAAAAGGGAGGGGTGACACCGGGGAGCTGTTTTTT. Translated, it gives CSARDKKGRGDTGELFF.

This clonotype was picked up a small number of times. The chain has TRBV7-2 and TRBJ2-3; D gene uncertain. Germline V gene lookup returns CDR1 SGHTA and CDR2 FQGNSA. The CDR3 loop spans 13 amino acids. V lost 5 bases to trimming and J lost 3 bases, with 9 bases between them. CDR3 bases: TGTGCCAGCAGCCTTTCCTTTACAGATACGCAGTATTTT. This codes for CASSLSFTDTQYF.

The chain has TRBV20-1 and TRBJ2-7; 11 bases fit TRBD2. The CDR3 is made up of 14 amino acids. With 5 bases clipped from V and 4 bases from J, the junction kept 7 bases outside the gene matches. The V gene's germline CDR1 is DFQATT and CDR2 SNEGSKA (reference sequence). In nucleotides, the CDR3 is TGCAGTGCTCGACTAGCGGGGCCGCCGTACGAGCAGTACTTC. Translated: CSARLAGPPYEQYF.